This T cell receptor (beta chain) was captured by sequencing in a study of cytomegalovirus exposure and HLA in healthy donors. Study-level points and caveats: Presence/absence comparisons presumed near-even sequencing depth among donors.

About this clone: Its antigen is as yet unknown.

The PCR contained 60 Vbeta and 13 Jbeta primers. Assay: immunoSEQ multiplex PCR; the TCRdb copy retains only in-frame clones and omits some. The sample consists of roughly 99,000 clones, 65% to 80% of them appearing once. The sequence derives from a male donor in good health and CMV-seronegative. The specimen was PBMCs.

This CDR3 reads CASSDSMGQGAGGYTF. Here the CDR3 DNA reads TGTGCCAGCAGTGACTCTATGGGACAGGGAGCCGGGGGCTACACCTTC. J is TRBJ1-2 and V is TRBV6-4; TRBD1 agrees at 9 bases. The length of the CDR3 is 16 residues. Unmatched junction bases numbered 10, after V lost 0 bases and J lost 8 bases. Germline CDR1 MRHNA, CDR2 SNTAGT.